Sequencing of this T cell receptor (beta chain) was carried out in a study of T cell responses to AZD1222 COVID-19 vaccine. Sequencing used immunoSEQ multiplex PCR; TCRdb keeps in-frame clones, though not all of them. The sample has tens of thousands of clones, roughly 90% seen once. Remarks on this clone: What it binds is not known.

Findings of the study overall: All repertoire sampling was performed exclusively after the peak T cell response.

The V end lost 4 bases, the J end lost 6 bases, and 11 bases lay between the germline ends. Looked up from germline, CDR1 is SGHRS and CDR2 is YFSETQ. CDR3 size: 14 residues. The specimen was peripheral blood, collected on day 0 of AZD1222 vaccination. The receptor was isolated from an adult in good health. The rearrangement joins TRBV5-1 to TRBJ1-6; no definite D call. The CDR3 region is CASSPDGVNSPLHF. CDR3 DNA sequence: TGCGCCAGCAGCCCGGACGGGGTTAATTCACCCCTCCACTTT.